This T cell receptor (beta chain) was identified in a study of a mutant IDH1 vaccine in newly diagnosed glioma (dated by TCRdb to about 2021). Regarding the study in general: Vaccination started 4-6 weeks after radiotherapy alone, or was given together with temozolomide cycles in the groups whose treatment included chemotherapy. Before enrollment, patients had received standard therapy of radiotherapy alone, temozolomide alone, or radiochemotherapy with temozolomide; most received the combination. Visit V12 was the week-35 safety follow-up and visit V13 was the week-47 end of study. Of the roughly 33 treated patients, about 60% were male and 37.5% were female, and the mean age was roughly 40 years. For exploratory analyses, 25 to 30 treated patients had longitudinal TCRB deep sequencing done wherever samples were available. Six visits were used for peripheral blood collection: V03 (baseline), V05, V07, V10, V12 and V13.

Per the publication, the time point label means: week 47, end of study. A 20-mer mutant IDH1 peptide at 300 micrograms in Montanide made up each vaccine dose, which was injected subcutaneously together with topical imiquimod. Across visits V03 through V10, patients got a total of eight vaccinations, given in weeks 1, 3, 5, 7, 11, 15, 19 and 23. All donors had newly diagnosed IDH1-mutant astrocytomas of WHO grade 3 or 4 that showed loss of nuclear ATRX. The samples were drawn from NOA16, a multicentre, single-arm, open-label phase I trial in Germany that tested a mutant IDH1 peptide vaccine in humans for the first time. Genomic DNA for TCRB sequencing was extracted from EDTA blood using the DNeasy Blood and Tissue Kit. Concerning this clone: Its binding antigen is unknown. No much larger clone exists at a distance of one base, and base qualities are not known.

Findings and caveats that apply to the study as a whole: The authors stated that sample limitations prevented analyses of patient blood samples from being reproduced. Selection of PBMC samples for TCRB deep sequencing was based on availability. Vaccine-induced immune responses across multiple MHC alleles were detected in 93.3% of patients. Changes in the top peripheral T cell clonotypes picked up by TCRB sequencing did not appear to be linked to pseudoprogression.

The cysteine opens and the phenylalanine closes a CDR3 of 19 amino acids. The sequence is cut down to CDR3 DNA, 57 bases in frame from base 1. V lost 8 bases and J lost 0 bases; the stretch between them is 23 bases long. In the germline V gene (reference sequence), CDR1 corresponds to MNHEY and CDR2 to SMNVEV. Libraries were built with the immunoSEQ multiplex PCR assay. The hsTCRB Kit was used according to the manufacturer's protocol to amplify rearranged TCR beta chain sequences. TCRB libraries were sequenced on an Illumina MiSeq. Under the source paper's analysis protocol: The kit vendor's proprietary platform handled demultiplexing, trimming and gene mapping. What TCRdb holds here is the immuneACCESS table cut down to in-frame rearrangements. Part of the clones is not present; checked against another copy, under half of the missing clones reflect an unresolved V gene, and the others are unexplained. Clone size and the V and J calls come from that table; the DNA yielded D and trimming. The sample table shows nearly 50,000 clones, and approximately 88% are seen once. The ten most abundant clones make up around 4% of the sample.

Here the chain combines TRBV27 and TRBJ2-6; the D gene is unclear. The sequencing used PBMCs, collected from a glioma patient whose treatment included an IDH1 peptide vaccine. The TCR comes from a woman under 40 with glioma. Some clones in this sample may be carry-over from other donors' samples. The CDR3 amino acid sequence is: CASSRSPKTRTSGANVLTF. The bases are TGTGCCAGCTCTCGATCCCCTAAAACCCGGACCTCTGGGGCCAACGTCCTGACTTTC.